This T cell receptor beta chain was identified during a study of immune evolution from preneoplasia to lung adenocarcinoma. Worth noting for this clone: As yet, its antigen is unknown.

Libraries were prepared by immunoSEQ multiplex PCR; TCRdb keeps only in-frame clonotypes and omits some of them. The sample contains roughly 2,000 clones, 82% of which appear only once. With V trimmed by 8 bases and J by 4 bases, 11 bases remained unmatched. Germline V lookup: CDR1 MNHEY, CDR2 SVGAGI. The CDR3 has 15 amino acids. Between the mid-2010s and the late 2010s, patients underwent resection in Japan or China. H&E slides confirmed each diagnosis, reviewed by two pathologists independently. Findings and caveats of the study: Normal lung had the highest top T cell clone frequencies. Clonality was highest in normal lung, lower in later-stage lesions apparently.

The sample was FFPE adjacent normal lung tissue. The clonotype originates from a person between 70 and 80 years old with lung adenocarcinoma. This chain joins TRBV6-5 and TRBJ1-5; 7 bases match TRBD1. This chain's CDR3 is CASREGALGNQPQHF. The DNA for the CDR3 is TGTGCCAGCCGGGAGGGGGCTTTGGGAAATCAGCCCCAGCATTTT.